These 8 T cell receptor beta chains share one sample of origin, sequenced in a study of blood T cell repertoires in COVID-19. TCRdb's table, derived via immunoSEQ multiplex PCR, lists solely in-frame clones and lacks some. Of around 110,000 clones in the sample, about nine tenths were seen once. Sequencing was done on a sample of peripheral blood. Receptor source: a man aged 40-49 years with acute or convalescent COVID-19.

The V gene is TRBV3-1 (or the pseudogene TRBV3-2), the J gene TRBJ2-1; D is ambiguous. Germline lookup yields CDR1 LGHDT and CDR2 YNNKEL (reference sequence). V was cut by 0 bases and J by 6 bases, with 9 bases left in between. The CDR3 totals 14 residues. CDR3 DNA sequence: TGTGCCAGCAGCCAAGAAGTGACTCTCAATGAGCAGTTCTTC. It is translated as CASSQEVTLNEQFF.

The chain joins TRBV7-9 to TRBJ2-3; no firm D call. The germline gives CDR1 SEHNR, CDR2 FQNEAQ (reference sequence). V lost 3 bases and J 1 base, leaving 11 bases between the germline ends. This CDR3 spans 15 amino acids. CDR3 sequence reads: CASSLGGLGTDTQYF. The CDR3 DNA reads TGTGCCAGCAGCTTGGGTGGGCTCGGCACAGATACGCAGTATTTT.

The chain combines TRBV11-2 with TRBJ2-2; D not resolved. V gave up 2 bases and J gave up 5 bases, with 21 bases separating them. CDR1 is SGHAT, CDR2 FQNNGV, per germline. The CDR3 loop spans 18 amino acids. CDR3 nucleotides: TGTGCCAGCAGCTTATCGGCCCAGAACAGACGCGTTACCGGGGAGCTGTTTTTT. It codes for CASSLSAQNRRVTGELFF.

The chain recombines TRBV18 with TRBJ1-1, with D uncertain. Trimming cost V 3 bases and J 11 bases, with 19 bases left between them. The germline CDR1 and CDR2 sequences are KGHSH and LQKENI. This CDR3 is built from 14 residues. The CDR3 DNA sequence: TGTGCCAGCTCACCGACCCGGACGGGGAACGTGGCTTTCTTT. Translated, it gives CASSPTRTGNVAFF. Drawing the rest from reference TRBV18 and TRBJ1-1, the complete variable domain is NAGVMQNPRHLVRRRGQEARLRCSPMKGHSHVYWYRQLPEEGLKFMVYLQKENIIDESGMPKERFSAEFPKEGPSILRIQQVVRGDSAAYFCASSPTRTGNVAFFGQGTRLTVV.

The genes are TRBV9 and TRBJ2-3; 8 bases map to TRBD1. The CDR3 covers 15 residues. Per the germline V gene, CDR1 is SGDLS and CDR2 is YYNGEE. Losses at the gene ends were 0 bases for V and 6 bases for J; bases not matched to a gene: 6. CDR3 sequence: CASSVVGQVGDTQYF. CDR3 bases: TGTGCCAGCAGCGTAGTGGGACAGGTCGGGGATACGCAGTATTTT.

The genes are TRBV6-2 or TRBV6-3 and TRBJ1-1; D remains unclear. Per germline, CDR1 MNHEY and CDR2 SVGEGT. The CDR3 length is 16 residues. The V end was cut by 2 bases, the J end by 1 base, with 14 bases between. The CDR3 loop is CASSYQNGRGNTEAFF. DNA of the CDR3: TGTGCCAGCAGTTACCAAAACGGACGGGGGAACACTGAAGCTTTCTTT.

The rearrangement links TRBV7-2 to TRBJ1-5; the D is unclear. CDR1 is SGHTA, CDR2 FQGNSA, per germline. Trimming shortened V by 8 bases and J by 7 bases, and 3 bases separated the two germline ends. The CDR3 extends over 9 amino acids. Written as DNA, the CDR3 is TGTGCCAGCGGCCAGCCCCAGCATTTT. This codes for CASGQPQHF.

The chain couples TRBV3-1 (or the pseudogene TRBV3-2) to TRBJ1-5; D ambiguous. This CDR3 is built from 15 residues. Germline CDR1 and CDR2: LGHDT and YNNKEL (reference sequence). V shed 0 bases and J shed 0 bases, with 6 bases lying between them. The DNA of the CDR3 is TGTGCCAGCAGCCAAGATTCGAGTAGCAATCAGCCCCAGCATTTT. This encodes CASSQDSSSNQPQHF.